Below are 2 T cell receptor beta chains sequenced from a single sample in a study of cytomegalovirus exposure and HLA in healthy donors. Amplification used 60 Vbeta primers and 13 Jbeta primers. The repertoire was sequenced with immunoSEQ multiplex PCR; TCRdb's copy has only in-frame clones and lacks some. The sample yields about 81,000 clones, over 70% seen once. The sequenced material came from PBMCs. The receptor set was obtained from a man aged 50 or older in good health and CMV-seropositive.

This rearrangement joins TRBV7-2 to TRBJ1-2, with D perhaps matching TRBD1 (6 bases). V was pared by 5 bases and J by 6 bases, with 16 bases between. CDR3 length equals 14 residues. The germline gives CDR1 SGHTA, CDR2 FQGNSA. The CDR3: CASSLRTETDGYTF. CDR3 DNA: TGTGCCAGCAGCCTGAGGACAGAGACTGATGGCTACACCTTC. Based on the CDR3 plus reference TRBV7-2 and TRBJ1-2, the full variable domain is GAGVSQSPSNKVTEKGKDVELRCDPISGHTALYWYRQSLGQGLEFLIYFQGNSAPDKSGLPSDRFSAERTGGSVSTLTIQRTQQEDSAVYLCASSLRTETDGYTFGSGTRLTVV.

This sequence joins TRBV5-6 and TRBJ2-5; TRBD2 is a possible D gene (6 bases). Trimming left V 2 bases short and J 5 bases short, with 19 bases between. Germline loops: CDR1 SGHDT, CDR2 YYEEEE. The CDR3 is 16 amino acids. The CDR3 DNA follows: TGTGCCAGCAGCTTAGTCTGGAGGGAAGACAGCGAGACCCAGTACTTC. Translated, it gives CASSLVWREDSETQYF.